This is a list of T cell receptor beta chains from one sample in a study of patients and donors after allogeneic stem cell transplantation. TCRdb independently ran MiXCR on the RT-PCR reads; one entry per CDR3 protein. The sample comprises some 160,000 distinct CDR3 sequences, about a quarter of which are singletons, and 25% to 30% rests with the top ten. The sample was blood, either unsorted or a sorted T cell fraction (not recorded which). These receptors originate from a human donor who was either an allogeneic HSCT recipient or a stem cell or donor lymphocyte infusion donor (not recorded which). It is not recorded whose cells these are; they may come from a transplant donor. Both conserved end residues are part of each CDR3. D genes are given only for firm matches. A row's size may be missing; if present it is once, few, many or a size class.

v_gene,abundance,d_gene,j_gene,CDR3aa,CDR3nt
TRBV18,few,-,TRBJ2-7,CASSPPSLVTYEQYF,TGTGCCAGCTCACCACCGTCACTGGTAACCTACGAGCAGTACTTC
TRBV20-1,-,TRBD1,TRBJ1-1,CSAISQGVTEAFF,TGCAGTGCTATATCCCAGGGGGTGACTGAAGCTTTCTTT
TRBV7-9,-,-,TRBJ1-5,CASSLPPGTDGYSNQPQHF,TGTGCCAGCAGCTTACCCCCCGGGACGGACGGGTATAGCAATCAGCCCCAGCATTTT
TRBV19,few,TRBD1,TRBJ1-1,CATWTGMNTEAFF,TGTGCCACTTGGACAGGAATGAACACTGAAGCTTTCTTT
TRBV29-1,-,-,TRBJ2-1,CSVVTPDPISYNEQFF,TGCAGCGTTGTGACCCCAGATCCAATCTCCTACAATGAGCAGTTCTTC
TRBV4-1,-,-,TRBJ1-5,CASSQGSSGRQPQHF,TGCGCCAGCAGCCAAGGGTCTTCAGGGCGCCAGCCCCAGCATTTT
TRBV4-2,-,TRBD1,TRBJ1-1,CASSQDKGGTFQSLNTEAFF,TGTGCCAGCAGCCAAGATAAAGGGGGCACGTTCCAATCCTTGAACACTGAAGCTTTCTTT
TRBV5-1,few,TRBD1,TRBJ2-1,CASSLAGTGAEEQFF,TGCGCCAGCAGCTTGGCCGGGACAGGGGCGGAGGAGCAGTTCTTC
TRBV25-1,-,TRBD1,TRBJ2-5,CASSEARGLRETQYF,TGTGCCAGCAGTGAGGCCAGGGGGTTACGCGAGACCCAGTACTTC
TRBV3-1,few,-,TRBJ1-5,CASSQNQEINQPQHF,TGTGCCAGCAGCCAAAACCAGGAGATCAATCAGCCCCAGCATTTT
TRBV14,-,TRBD1,TRBJ2-7,CASSQSNRGRMYF,TGTGCCAGCAGCCAATCCAACAGGGGGCGGATGTACTTC
TRBV4-3,few,TRBD2,TRBJ2-1,CASSQEEGGYEQFF,TGCGCCAGCAGCCAAGAAGAGGGAGGGTATGAGCAGTTCTTC
TRBV6-6,few,TRBD1,TRBJ1-2,CASTANRDRVYGYTF,TGTGCCAGCACCGCGAACCGGGACAGAGTCTATGGCTACACCTTC
TRBV9,-,-,TRBJ2-3,CASSVVAEVADTQYF,TGTGCCAGCAGCGTAGTAGCGGAAGTAGCAGATACGCAGTATTTT
TRBV13,few,-,TRBJ1-1,CASRKKGGNTEAFF,TGTGCCAGCAGAAAAAAGGGGGGGAACACTGAAGCTTTCTTT
TRBV3-1,few,-,TRBJ1-3,CASSQDFRTSSGNTIYF,TGTGCCAGCAGCCAAGATTTTCGGACAAGCTCTGGAAACACCATATATTTT
TRBV12-3/TRBV12-4,-,-,TRBJ2-1,CASSLLRANNEQFF,TGTGCCAGCAGTTTGCTTCGAGCCAACAATGAGCAGTTCTTC
TRBV20-1,-,TRBD1,TRBJ2-7,CSARDSRTGPEQEQYF,TGCAGTGCTAGAGATAGTAGGACAGGGCCAGAACAAGAGCAGTACTTC
TRBV20-1,many,TRBD1,TRBJ1-2,CSACDTGQGAANYGYTF,TGCAGTGCTTGCGATACGGGACAGGGGGCCGCGAACTATGGCTACACCTTC
TRBV6-6,-,TRBD1,TRBJ2-1,CASSLDREFYNEQFF,TGTGCCAGCAGCCTCGACAGGGAATTCTACAATGAGCAGTTCTTC
TRBV2,-,-,TRBJ1-5,CASSEGARGQPQHF,TGTGCCAGCAGTGAGGGGGCCCGGGGGCAGCCCCAGCATTTT
TRBV10-3,-,TRBD1,TRBJ2-7,CAISEETGAEQYF,TGTGCCATCAGTGAGGAAACAGGGGCCGAGCAGTACTTC
TRBV12-3/TRBV12-4,-,-,TRBJ2-3,CASSPSFSGSSTDTQYF,TGTGCCAGCAGTCCTTCGTTTTCTGGGAGTAGCACAGATACGCAGTATTTT
TRBV7-2,many,-,TRBJ1-2,CASSPPMGGYTF,TGTGCCAGCAGTCCCCCTATGGGAGGCTACACCTTC
TRBV20-1,few,-,TRBJ2-1,CSATLAADSYNEQFF,TGCAGTGCTACCCTTGCAGCGGACTCCTACAATGAGCAGTTCTTC
TRBV6-5,-,-,TRBJ1-2,CASSYLPTGRGGYTF,TGTGCCAGCAGTTACTTGCCGACGGGCCGGGGGGGCTACACCTTC
TRBV7-9,-,-,TRBJ1-1,CASSGGGPESFF,TGTGCCAGCAGCGGAGGGGGTCCGGAATCTTTCTTT
TRBV12-3/TRBV12-4,few,TRBD2,TRBJ2-3,CASSPLPGDTSGSVTQYF,TGTGCCAGCAGTCCTCTCCCGGGGGACACTAGCGGGAGTGTTACGCAGTATTTT
TRBV20-1,many,TRBD1,TRBJ1-5,CSARDAGTASNQPQHF,TGCAGTGCTAGAGATGCTGGGACAGCCAGCAATCAGCCCCAGCATTTT
TRBV7-2,few,-,TRBJ2-5,CASSLVPDPVIPEETQYF,TGTGCCAGCAGCTTAGTTCCGGACCCGGTGATACCAGAAGAGACCCAGTACTTC
TRBV25-1,-,TRBD1,TRBJ1-2,CASTPRGENYGYTF,TGTGCCAGCACCCCCAGGGGGGAAAACTATGGCTACACCTTC
TRBV27,many,-,TRBJ1-1,CASSFEGYTEAFF,TGTGCCAGCAGTTTCGAGGGCTACACTGAAGCTTTCTTT
TRBV5-5,few,-,TRBJ2-7,CASSFIGVTAFYEQYF,TGTGCCAGCAGCTTTATTGGCGTGACAGCCTTCTACGAGCAGTACTTC
TRBV7-2,few,-,TRBJ2-3,CASSLGPETQYF,TGTGCCAGCAGCTTAGGCCCCGAAACGCAGTATTTT
TRBV5-1,-,-,TRBJ2-1,CASSFALYNEQFF,TGCGCCAGCAGCTTCGCGCTCTACAATGAGCAGTTCTTC
TRBV12-3/TRBV12-4,few,-,TRBJ1-1,CASSSSRRTEAFF,TGTGCCAGCAGTTCCAGCCGGCGCACTGAAGCTTTCTTT
TRBV4-1,many,-,TRBJ1-6,CASSQDIGGTLRGYNSPLHF,TGCGCCAGCAGCCAAGATATCGGCGGGACCCTTCGTGGCTATAATTCACCCCTCCACTTT
TRBV12-3/TRBV12-4,few,-,TRBJ2-7,CASTGGGYEQYF,TGTGCCAGCACAGGGGGGGGGTACGAGCAGTACTTC
TRBV27,-,-,TRBJ1-3,CASKGIESGNTIYF,TGTGCCAGCAAAGGGATAGAATCTGGAAACACCATATATTTT
TRBV12-3/TRBV12-4,few,-,TRBJ2-1,CASSFIAVNSNEQFF,TGTGCCAGCAGTTTCATAGCGGTTAATTCGAATGAGCAGTTCTTC